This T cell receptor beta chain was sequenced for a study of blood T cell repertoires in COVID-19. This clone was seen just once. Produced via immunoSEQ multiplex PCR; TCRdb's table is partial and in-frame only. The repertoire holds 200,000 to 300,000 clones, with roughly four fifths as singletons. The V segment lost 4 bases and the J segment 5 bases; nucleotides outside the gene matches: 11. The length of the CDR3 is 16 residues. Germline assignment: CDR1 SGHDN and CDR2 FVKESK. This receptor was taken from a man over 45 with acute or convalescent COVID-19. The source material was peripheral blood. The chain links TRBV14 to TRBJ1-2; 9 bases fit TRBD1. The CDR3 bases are TGTGCCAGCAGCCCTCACACAGGGGGCTTTGGTTATGGCTACACCTTC. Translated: CASSPHTGGFGYGYTF. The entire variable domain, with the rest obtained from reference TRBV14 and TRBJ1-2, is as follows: EAGVTQFPSHSVIEKGQTVTLRCDPISGHDNLYWYRRVMGKEIKFLLHFVKESKQDESGMPNNRFLAERTGGTYSTLKVQPAELEDSGVYFCASSPHTGGFGYGYTFGSGTRLTVV.